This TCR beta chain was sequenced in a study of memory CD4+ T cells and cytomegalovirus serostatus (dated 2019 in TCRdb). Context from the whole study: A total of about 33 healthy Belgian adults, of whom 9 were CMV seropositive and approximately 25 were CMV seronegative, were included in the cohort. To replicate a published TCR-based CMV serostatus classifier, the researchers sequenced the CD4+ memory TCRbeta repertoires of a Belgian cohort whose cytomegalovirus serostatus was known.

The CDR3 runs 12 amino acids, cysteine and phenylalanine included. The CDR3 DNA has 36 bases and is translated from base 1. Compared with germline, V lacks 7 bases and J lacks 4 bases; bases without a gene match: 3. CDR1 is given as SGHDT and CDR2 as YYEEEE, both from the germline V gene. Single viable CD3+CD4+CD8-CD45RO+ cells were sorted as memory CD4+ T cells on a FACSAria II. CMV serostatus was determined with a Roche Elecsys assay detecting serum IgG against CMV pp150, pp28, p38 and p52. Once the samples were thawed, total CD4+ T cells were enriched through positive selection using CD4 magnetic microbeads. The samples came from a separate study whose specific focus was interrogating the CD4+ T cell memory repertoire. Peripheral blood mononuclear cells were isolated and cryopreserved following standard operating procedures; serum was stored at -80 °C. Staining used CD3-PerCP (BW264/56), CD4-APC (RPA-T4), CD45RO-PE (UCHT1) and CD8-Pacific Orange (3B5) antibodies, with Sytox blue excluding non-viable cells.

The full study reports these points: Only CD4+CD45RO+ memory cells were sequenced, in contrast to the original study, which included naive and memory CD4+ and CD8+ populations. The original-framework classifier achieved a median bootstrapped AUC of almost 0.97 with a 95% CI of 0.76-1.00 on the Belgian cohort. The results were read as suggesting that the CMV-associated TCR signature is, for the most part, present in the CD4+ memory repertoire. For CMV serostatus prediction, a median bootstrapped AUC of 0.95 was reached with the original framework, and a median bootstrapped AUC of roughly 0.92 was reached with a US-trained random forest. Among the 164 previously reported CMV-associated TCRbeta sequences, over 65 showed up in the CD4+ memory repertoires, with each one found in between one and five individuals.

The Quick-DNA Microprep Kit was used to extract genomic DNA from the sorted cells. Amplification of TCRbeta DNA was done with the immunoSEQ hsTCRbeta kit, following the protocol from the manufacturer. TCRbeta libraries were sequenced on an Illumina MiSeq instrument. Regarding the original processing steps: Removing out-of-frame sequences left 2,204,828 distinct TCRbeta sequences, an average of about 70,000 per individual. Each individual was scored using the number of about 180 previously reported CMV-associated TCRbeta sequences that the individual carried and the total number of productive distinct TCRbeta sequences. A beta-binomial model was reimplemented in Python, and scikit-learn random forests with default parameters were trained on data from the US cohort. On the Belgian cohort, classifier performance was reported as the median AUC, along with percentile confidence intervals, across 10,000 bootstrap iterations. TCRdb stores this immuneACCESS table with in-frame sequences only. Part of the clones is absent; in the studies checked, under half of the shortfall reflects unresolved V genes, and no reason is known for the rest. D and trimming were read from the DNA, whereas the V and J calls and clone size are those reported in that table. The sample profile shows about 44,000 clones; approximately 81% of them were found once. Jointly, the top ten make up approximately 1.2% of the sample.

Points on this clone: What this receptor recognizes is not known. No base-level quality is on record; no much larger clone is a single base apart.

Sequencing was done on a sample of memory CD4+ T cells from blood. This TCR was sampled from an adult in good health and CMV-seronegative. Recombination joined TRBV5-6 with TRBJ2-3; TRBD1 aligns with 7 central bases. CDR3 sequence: CASGTVPDTQYF. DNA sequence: TGTGCCAGCGGGACAGTCCCAGATACGCAGTATTTT.